The 9 T cell receptor beta chains below all came from one sample that was sequenced in a study of patients and donors after allogeneic stem cell transplantation. TCRdb reprocessed the RT-PCR reads with MiXCR, giving one entry per CDR3 protein. The repertoire has approximately 410,000 distinct CDR3 sequences, roughly 17% of them found once; the top ten carry over 6%. The sample comprised blood, either unsorted or a sorted T cell fraction (not recorded which). These receptors all come from a human donor who was either an allogeneic HSCT recipient or a stem cell or donor lymphocyte infusion donor (not recorded which). It is not recorded whose cells these are; they may come from a transplant donor.

The V gene is TRBV20-1, the J gene TRBJ1-1; 7 bases align to TRBD1. Trimming at V came to 6 bases and at J to 6 bases, leaving 10 bases not matched to a gene. Germline-derived CDR1 and CDR2 are DFQATT and SNEGSKA (reference sequence). The CDR3 runs 13 residues. In DNA, the CDR3 is TGCAGTGCCAAAGGGGGCGTTGGGTCTGAAGCTTTCTTT. It codes for CSAKGGVGSEAFF.

This clonotype was detected a few times. The V and J genes are TRBV18 and TRBJ1-6; tentative D call: TRBD1 (6 bases). The CDR3 consists of 15 residues. Germline lookup yields CDR1 KGHSH and CDR2 LQKENI. The ends were cut back, 6 bases at V and 4 bases at J, with 13 bases in the middle. In DNA form, the CDR3 reads TGTGCCAGCTCGGATGGACAGTCTTATAATTCACCCCTCCACTTT. Protein sequence: CASSDGQSYNSPLHF.

This clonotype was detected only a few times. V gene TRBV18 combines with J gene TRBJ1-1, with 8 positions matching TRBD1. Germline V gene data show CDR1 as KGHSH and CDR2 as LQKENI. The CDR3 has 15 residues. V shed 5 bases, J shed 7 bases, and the junction held 12 bases outside the gene matches. This CDR3 reads CASSTLFGTGGEAFF. The CDR3, as DNA: TGTGCCAGCTCAACGCTGTTTGGGACAGGAGGTGAAGCTTTCTTT.

A few counts support this clonotype. The rearrangement links TRBV7-2 to TRBJ1-1; 10 bases align to TRBD1. Looked up from germline, CDR1 is SGHTA and CDR2 is FQGNSA. Germline trimming cut 3 bases from V and 7 bases from J; bases unmatched to any gene: 5. CDR3 size: 14 residues. CDR3 in amino acids: CASSLGDRGFEAFF. CDR3 DNA: TGTGCCAGCAGCTTGGGGGACAGGGGCTTTGAAGCTTTCTTT.

This clonotype was seen a handful of times. The chain combines TRBV18 with TRBJ2-7, with D unresolved. The germline V and J ends were trimmed by 1 base and 1 base, with 2 bases remaining between them. This CDR3 contains 12 residues. CDR1 is KGHSH, CDR2 LQKENI, per germline. DNA of the CDR3: TGTGCCAGCTCACCACAGTCCTACGAGCAGTACTTC. Translation: CASSPQSYEQYF. The whole variable domain, remainder taken from reference TRBV18 and TRBJ2-7, is NAGVMQNPRHLVRRRGQEARLRCSPMKGHSHVYWYRQLPEEGLKFMVYLQKENIIDESGMPKERFSAEFPKEGPSILRIQQVVRGDSAAYFCASSPQSYEQYFGPGTRLTVT.

CDR3 nucleotide sequence: TGTGCCAGCAGCTTCGGACAGGGAAGAAGAACCGGGGAGCTGTTTTTT. Its translation is CASSFGQGRRTGELFF. The chain is built from TRBV5-6 and TRBJ2-2, with TRBD1 matching over 8 bases. The junction had 8 bases not matched to a gene; V was cut back by 2 bases and J by 5 bases. CDR1 and CDR2 (germline): SGHDT, YYEEEE. The CDR3 has 16 residues. The entire variable domain, with the rest obtained from reference TRBV5-6 and TRBJ2-2, is as follows: DAGVTQSPTHLIKTRGQQVTLRCSPKSGHDTVSWYQQALGQGPQFIFQYYEEEERQRGNFPDRFSGHQFPNYSSELNVNALLLGDSALYLCASSFGQGRRTGELFFGEGSRLTVL.

The chain joins TRBV7-9 to TRBJ1-6, with 7 bases identical to TRBD1. The CDR3 extends over 17 amino acids. With V trimmed by 0 bases and J by 6 bases, 8 bases remained unmatched. CDR1 and CDR2 (germline): SEHNR, FQNEAQ (reference sequence). CDR3 coding DNA: TGTGCCAGCAGCTTAGCAACAGGGGCGGCACTTAATTCACCCCTCCACTTT. Translation gives CASSLATGAALNSPLHF.

The chain couples TRBV24-1 to TRBJ2-2; D uncertain. The CDR3 length is 16 residues. The V gene's germline CDR1 is KGHDR and CDR2 SFDVKD. Between the trimmed V and J ends, which lost 5 bases and 1 base, there was a span of 13 bases. The CDR3 here is CATSVGPRRNTGELFF. The CDR3 nucleotides read TGTGCCACCAGTGTAGGTCCCCGGCGGAACACCGGGGAGCTGTTTTTT.

This clonotype turned up a few times. This rearrangement joins TRBV12-3 or TRBV12-4 to TRBJ1-3, with a tentative D call TRBD1 (6 bases). V lost 6 bases, J lost 3 bases, and 18 bases lay in between. CDR3 size: 16 residues. CDR3 sequence reads: CASSRSLQGNGNTIYF. The CDR3 DNA reads TGTGCCAGCAGCCGTTCCTTACAGGGTAATGGAAACACCATATATTTT.